The rows below give T cell receptor beta chains drawn from one sample of a study of CD4 T cells in relation to SARS-CoV-2 and coronaviruses. Method: immunoSEQ multiplex PCR; TCRdb's copy keeps in-frame clones and lacks some. Counted here are tens of thousands of clones, 80% to 90% occurring once; the ten biggest clones make up less than 4%. Specimen: memory CD4+ T cells from PBMCs. Receptors were obtained from an adult with COVID-19. The CDR3 runs from the conserved cysteine through the conserved F or W. Fields, in order: clone size, V gene, D gene, J gene, CDR3 protein, CDR3 DNA. D genes are given only for firm matches. A clone size is listed for some rows: how often the clone was seen (once, few, many), or a class if it is expanded.

.	TRBV5-1	.	TRBJ2-7	CASSLVVGEAYEQYF	TGCGCCAGCAGCTTGGTTGTCGGCGAGGCCTACGAGCAGTACTTC
.	TRBV30	.	TRBJ1-3	CAWSVGSSSGNTIYF	TGTGCCTGGAGTGTGGGTAGTAGCTCTGGAAACACCATATATTTT
.	TRBV28	.	TRBJ2-7	CASSFLSGSNEQYF	TGTGCCAGCAGTTTCCTTTCAGGGTCCAACGAGCAGTACTTC
.	TRBV30	.	TRBJ2-5	CAWSVGGQETQYF	TGTGCCTGGAGTGTAGGGGGACAAGAGACCCAGTACTTC
few	TRBV30	TRBD1	TRBJ1-6	CAYWDRARLSSYNSPLHF	TGTGCCTACTGGGACAGGGCACGGCTCAGCTCCTATAATTCACCCCTCCACTTT
.	TRBV5-1	.	TRBJ1-4	CASSLYSNEKLFF	TGCGCCAGCAGCTTGTACAGTAATGAAAAACTGTTTTTT
once	TRBV7-2	.	TRBJ1-2	CASTSEQQGRAYGYTF	TGTGCCAGCACCTCCGAACAACAGGGACGAGCCTATGGCTACACCTTC
.	TRBV28	TRBD2	TRBJ2-1	CASRPGGLAFHEQFF	TGTGCCAGCAGACCCGGGGGACTAGCGTTTCATGAGCAGTTCTTC
.	TRBV7-9	TRBD2	TRBJ2-5	CASSPGLAGGGRETQYF	TGTGCCAGCAGCCCCGGACTAGCGGGAGGTGGGCGGGAGACCCAGTACTTC
.	TRBV11-2	.	TRBJ1-1	CASSLVAPGGNTEAFF	TGTGCCAGCAGCTTAGTTGCCCCAGGCGGGAACACTGAAGCTTTCTTT
.	TRBV29-1	.	TRBJ2-7	CSVEDQSYEQYF	TGCAGCGTTGAAGATCAATCCTACGAGCAGTACTTC
.	TRBV5-6	.	TRBJ2-7	CASSAWGSYEQYF	TGTGCCAGCAGCGCGTGGGGCTCCTACGAGCAGTACTTC
.	TRBV6-5	.	TRBJ2-2	CASSYKLNTGELFF	TGTGCCAGCAGTTACAAACTGAACACCGGGGAGCTGTTTTTT
few	TRBV30	.	TRBJ2-2	CAWSVGQLTGELFF	TGTGCCTGGAGTGTAGGTCAGCTCACCGGGGAGCTGTTTTTT
.	TRBV20-1	.	TRBJ2-7	CSAGYYEQYF	TGCAGTGCTGGCTATTACGAGCAGTACTTC
.	TRBV27	.	TRBJ2-2	CASRVDGAAVSGELFF	TGTGCCAGCAGGGTGGACGGGGCCGCGGTCTCCGGGGAGCTGTTTTTT
few	TRBV3-1/TRBV3-2	.	TRBJ1-3	CASSQRAISGNTIYF	TGTGCCAGCAGCCAGCGGGCCATCTCTGGAAACACCATATATTTT
.	TRBV27	.	TRBJ2-1	CASSLLGWISNEQFF	TGTGCCAGCAGTTTATTAGGTTGGATTAGCAATGAGCAGTTCTTC
.	TRBV5-1	TRBD1	TRBJ2-1	CASSFRGQGNNEQFF	TGCGCCAGCAGCTTCAGGGGACAGGGGAACAATGAGCAGTTCTTC
.	TRBV7-2	TRBD1	TRBJ2-1	CASSLAGTGGGDEQFF	TGTGCCAGCAGCTTAGCTGGGACAGGGGGCGGTGATGAGCAGTTCTTC
.	TRBV5-4	.	TRBJ1-2	CASSLAGLYTF	TGTGCCAGCAGCTTGGCAGGTTTATACACCTTC
.	TRBV20-1	.	TRBJ2-1	CSAMGYNEQFF	TGCAGTGCTATGGGGTACAATGAGCAGTTCTTC
.	TRBV19	.	TRBJ2-1	CASSMQGFKSNEQFF	TGTGCCAGTAGTATGCAGGGTTTTAAGTCCAATGAGCAGTTCTTC
.	TRBV19	TRBD2	TRBJ2-2	CASSGREVLTGELFF	TGTGCCAGTAGCGGGCGGGAGGTACTCACCGGGGAGCTGTTTTTT
.	TRBV30	.	TRBJ2-2	CAGGRAGELFF	TGTGCCGGAGGGCGGGCCGGGGAGCTGTTTTTT
.	TRBV20-1	.	TRBJ2-1	CSASYFGRPSYNEQFF	TGCAGTGCTAGTTATTTTGGCAGGCCCTCCTACAATGAGCAGTTCTTC
.	TRBV11-1	TRBD2	TRBJ2-5	CASSLKAGGLTQYF	TGTGCCAGCAGCTTAAAAGCGGGAGGTCTGACCCAGTACTTC
.	TRBV18	TRBD1	TRBJ1-5	CASSLGQGGQPQHF	TGTGCCAGCTCCCTCGGACAGGGAGGTCAGCCCCAGCATTTT
.	TRBV10-3	.	TRBJ1-1	CAIGAGVFKNTEAFF	TGTGCCATTGGGGCAGGGGTTTTTAAGAACACTGAAGCTTTCTTT
.	TRBV30	.	TRBJ1-3	CAGEGGNTIYF	TGTGCCGGGGAGGGTGGAAACACCATATATTTT
.	TRBV7-9	TRBD2	TRBJ2-5	CASSLGTSGSLGETQYF	TGTGCCAGCAGCTTAGGGACTAGCGGGAGCCTGGGGGAGACCCAGTACTTC
.	TRBV5-1	.	TRBJ1-1	CASSYLGPGTEAFF	TGCGCCAGCAGCTATTTGGGTCCTGGCACTGAAGCTTTCTTT
.	TRBV18	TRBD2	TRBJ2-3	CASSPSAGVAQDTQYF	TGTGCCAGCTCACCCTCAGCGGGAGTTGCTCAAGATACGCAGTATTTT
.	TRBV7-9	TRBD2	TRBJ2-4	CASSLGGSGNIQYF	TGTGCCAGCAGCTTGGGGGGGAGCGGTAACATTCAGTACTTC
.	TRBV29-1	TRBD2	TRBJ2-3	CSVVWAGGPTDTQYF	TGCAGCGTTGTGTGGGCGGGAGGGCCGACAGATACGCAGTATTTT
.	TRBV11-1	.	TRBJ1-4	CASSSRYSEGNEKLFF	TGTGCCAGCAGCTCAAGATACAGCGAAGGAAATGAAAAACTGTTTTTT
.	TRBV6-6	.	TRBJ1-6	CASSYATSGTALLHF	TGTGCCAGCAGTTACGCAACTTCCGGGACGGCCCTCCTCCACTTT
few	TRBV12-5	TRBD2	TRBJ2-3	CASGSGLAGGTDTQYF	TGTGCTAGTGGTTCCGGACTAGCGGGAGGGACAGATACGCAGTATTTT
.	TRBV5-4	TRBD2	TRBJ2-3	CASSLSSGRKDTQYF	TGTGCCAGCAGCTTGTCTAGCGGGAGGAAAGATACGCAGTATTTT
.	TRBV28	.	TRBJ1-6	CASSSPGNSPLHF	TGTGCCAGCAGTTCCCCAGGGAATTCACCCCTCCACTTT
few	TRBV30	TRBD2	TRBJ2-1	CAWSLGLAEYNEQFF	TGTGCCTGGAGTCTGGGACTAGCGGAGTACAATGAGCAGTTCTTC
few	TRBV7-9	.	TRBJ2-1	CASNRGDNEQFF	TGTGCCAGCAACCGAGGAGACAATGAGCAGTTCTTC
.	TRBV19	.	TRBJ2-1	CASSGGQTGYEQFF	TGTGCCAGTAGTGGCGGACAGACGGGTTATGAGCAGTTCTTC
.	TRBV15	.	TRBJ2-2	CATSARGGLPGELFF	TGTGCCACCAGCGCCCGAGGTGGGTTACCCGGGGAGCTGTTTTTT
few	TRBV15	TRBD1	TRBJ1-2	CATSRLQGTVDYGYTF	TGTGCCACCAGCAGACTACAGGGGACCGTTGACTATGGCTACACCTTC
.	TRBV19	TRBD2	TRBJ2-1	CASSGGGLAGGRHEQFF	TGTGCCAGTAGTGGGGGGGGACTAGCGGGAGGGAGGCATGAGCAGTTCTTC
.	TRBV29-1	.	TRBJ2-3	CSTEPSLAATDTQYF	TGCAGCACCGAACCTAGCTTAGCGGCTACAGATACGCAGTATTTT
.	TRBV5-6	.	TRBJ2-6	CASLDPGANVLTF	TGTGCCAGCTTGGATCCTGGGGCCAACGTCCTGACTTTC
.	TRBV7-6	TRBD2	TRBJ2-2	CASSPQGLGTGELFF	TGTGCCAGCAGCCCCCAAGGACTAGGCACCGGGGAGCTGTTTTTT
.	TRBV11-1	TRBD1	TRBJ2-5	CASSSRDRGETQYF	TGTGCCAGCAGCTCCAGGGACAGGGGAGAGACCCAGTACTTC
.	TRBV5-6	.	TRBJ1-2	CASSLEVNYGYTF	TGTGCCAGCAGCCTGGAGGTTAACTATGGCTACACCTTC
.	TRBV18	.	TRBJ2-3	CASSPLVIPTDTQYF	TGTGCCAGCTCACCATTGGTTATCCCTACAGATACGCAGTATTTT
.	TRBV19	TRBD2	TRBJ2-2	CASSDRGTSGRVNTGELFF	TGTGCCAGTAGCGACAGAGGGACTAGCGGGAGGGTGAACACCGGGGAGCTGTTTTTT
.	TRBV7-8	.	TRBJ2-7	CASSLVIPSEQYF	TGTGCCAGCAGCTTAGTGATCCCTAGCGAGCAGTACTTC
.	TRBV5-6	TRBD2	TRBJ2-7	CASSSRRTSGSEQYF	TGTGCCAGCAGCTCCAGGAGGACTAGCGGTAGCGAGCAGTACTTC
.	TRBV19	.	TRBJ1-1	CASSQGRANTEAFF	TGTGCCAGTAGCCAGGGGCGAGCCAACACTGAAGCTTTCTTT
.	TRBV5-1	.	TRBJ2-7	CASSFSTASHEQYF	TGCGCCAGCAGCTTCTCGACAGCTAGCCACGAGCAGTACTTC
.	TRBV11-2	.	TRBJ1-4	CASSLERVGIGEKLFF	TGTGCCAGCAGCTTAGAGCGAGTGGGGATAGGGGAAAAACTGTTTTTT
once	TRBV6-2/TRBV6-3	.	TRBJ1-5	CASSPDGRFNQPQHF	TGTGCCAGCAGTCCGGACGGGCGATTCAATCAGCCCCAGCATTTT
.	TRBV18	.	TRBJ2-7	CASSWTNYEQYF	TGTGCCAGCTCCTGGACGAACTACGAGCAGTACTTC